Following are 25 T cell receptor delta chains from one sample sequenced in a study of γδ T cells in repeated Plasmodium falciparum infection. Gammadelta T cells were flow-sorted from PBMC into Vgamma9/Vdelta2+ and Vdelta2-negative populations for bulk analysis. TCRdb reprocessed the multiplex PCR reads through CATT. The repertoire has tens of thousands of delta-chain clones, less than 1% of them found once; the top ten carry 7.5% to 10%. Input material: gamma-delta T cells from blood. The source of these receptors is a pool of human donors (malaria-infected and uninfected, not separated).

The table lists this clone with a few counts. The protein held in TCRdb is that of a much larger clone and does not match this DNA's translation at residue 13, likely because of a read error; the protein shown is translated from the DNA. The chain is built from TRDV2 and TRDJ2; tentatively, D is TRDD3 (6 bases). The CDR3 is made up of 15 amino acids. Per the germline V gene, CDR1 is GEAIGNYY and CDR2 is EKD. The CDR3, as DNA: TGTGCCTGTGACACCGTAGGGGGACGGACAGCACAATTCTTCTTT. It encodes CACDTVGGRTAQFFF.

This clone has a count of ten or more. A read error is possible here, since a much larger clone lies one base away. The same CDR3 also results from other DNA sequences found in this sample. The chain recombines TRDV1 with TRDJ1; TRDD3 agrees at 11 bases. Germline V gene data show CDR1 as TSWWSYY and CDR2 as QGS. This CDR3 has 17 amino acids. The CDR3 nucleotides are TGTGCCCTTGGGGAGGGGTGGGGGATACGAGGAGAGGATAAACTCATCTTT. Encoded protein: CALGEGWGIRGEDKLIF.

In the case of this clone: TCRdb lists the protein of a much larger clone for this DNA, which differs at residue 6, so this is likely a read error; the protein given here is translated from the DNA itself. The chain has TRDV2 and TRDJ1; 13 bases map to TRDD3. Assignment of the J gene here rests on matching the DNA to germline, because TCRdb gives none. V dropped 1 base and J dropped 0; count of bases not matched to a gene: 13. Germline V gene lookup returns CDR1 GEAIGNYY and CDR2 EKD. The CDR3 runs to 20 residues. DNA for the CDR3: TGTGCCTGTGACACATCCTTTACTGGGGGATACGAAGGATACACCGATAAACTCATCTTT. Its translation: CACDTSFTGGYEGYTDKLIF.

In this sample, this clone turned up a few times. A far larger clone is off by one base, so a read error is likely. Different DNA sequences within this sample yield the same CDR3. CDR3: CALGEHDRYWGTYTDKLIF. DNA of the CDR3: TGCGCTCTTGGGGAACATGACCGGTACTGGGGGACTTACACCGATAAACTCATCTTT. The gene calls are TRDV1 and TRDJ1, with 9 positions matching TRDD3. Germline V gene data show CDR1 as TSWWSYY and CDR2 as QGS. CDR3 length equals 19 residues.

At least ten counts were recorded for this clone. The chain employs TRDV2 and TRDJ1; 9 nucleotides line up with TRDD3. The trim removed 0 bases at V and 0 bases at J, leaving 16 bases unmatched. This CDR3 region has 20 residues. Germline CDR1 and CDR2: GEAIGNYY and EKD. In DNA, the CDR3 is TGTGCCTGTGACACCGTGAAGAGTACTGGGGGAGGAAGGTACACCGATAAACTCATCTTT. It encodes CACDTVKSTGGGRYTDKLIF.

This clone was detected many times. The protein in TCRdb stems from a much larger clone and differs at residue 10 from this DNA's translation, likely a read error; here the protein is translated from the DNA. J is TRDJ1 and V is TRDV2; 9 positions agree with TRDD3. The J gene, missing from TCRdb, was assigned here through DNA to germline matching. Germline-derived CDR1 and CDR2 are GEAIGNYY and EKD. This CDR3 is 18 amino acids long. The J segment lost 0 bases and the V segment lost 1 base, leaving 11 bases of the junction unmatched. The CDR3 sequence: CACDTGYWGTRNTDKLIF. The CDR3 DNA is TGTGCCTGTGACACTGGGTACTGGGGGACACGGAACACCGATAAACTCATCTTT.

Concerning this clone itself: TCRdb's listed protein matches a much larger clone and diverges from this DNA's translation at residue 8, likely through a read error; the protein shown comes from the DNA. This chain links TRDV1 with TRDJ1; 9 bases line up with TRDD3. Germline CDR1 TSWWSYY, CDR2 QGS. The V gene end was trimmed by 1 base and the J gene end by 0 bases; junction bases not matched to a gene: 9. This CDR3 spans 18 amino acids. CDR3 region: CALGERIVGDRYTDKLIF. The CDR3 DNA is TGTGCTCTTGGGGAACGTATTGTGGGGGATAGATACACCGATAAACTCATCTTT.

This clone is classed as medium-sized. In the same sample, other DNA sequences code for this CDR3. The rearrangement links TRDV2 to TRDJ1; possibly TRDD3 for D (5 bases). V was cut by 2 bases and J by 2 bases, with 17 bases left in between. This CDR3 contains 16 residues. CDR1 and CDR2 (germline): GEAIGNYY, EKD. The CDR3 bases are TGTGCCTGTGACAGCGTCGCCCAGGATAGGACCGATAAACTCATCTTT. Protein sequence: CACDSVAQDRTDKLIF.

This clone was observed many times. TCRdb has a much larger clone's protein, which differs at residue 16 from the translation of this DNA, likely because of a read error; what is shown is the protein translated from the DNA. The chain uses TRDV1 and TRDJ1, with TRDD3 matching over 10 bases. The J gene, absent from TCRdb, was called here by matching the DNA to germline. Germline trimming cut 2 bases from V and 6 bases from J; bases unmatched to any gene: 24. This CDR3 spans 21 amino acids. Germline loops: CDR1 TSWWSYY, CDR2 QGS. The CDR3: CALGEKRRCSGGYEGAYKLIF. In DNA form, the CDR3 reads TGTGCTCTTGGGGAAAAACGGCGTTGTTCTGGGGGATATGAAGGAGCTTATAAACTCATCTTT.

This clone was recorded a few times. This probably arose from a read error, given a far larger clone one base away. Other DNA sequences within the sample encode an identical CDR3. The chain recombines TRDV1 with TRDJ1; D possibly corresponds to TRDD3 (5 bases). As TCRdb names no J gene, one was assigned here on the basis of a DNA match to germline. Per germline, CDR1 TSWWSYY and CDR2 QGS. The CDR3 loop spans 21 amino acids. CDR3 DNA sequence: TGTGCCCTTGGGGAACGTCCCCAGAAGCGGGATTATGCCCTTTCTACCGATAAACTCATCTTT. Translation gives CALGERPQKRDYALSTDKLIF.

This clone was seen only a few times. The protein in TCRdb stems from a much larger clone and differs at residue 16 from this DNA's translation, likely a read error; here the protein is translated from the DNA. For the V gene the call is TRDV1; the J gene has no call; the D call TRDD3 from the table was never checked on the DNA. CDR1 is TSWWSYY and CDR2 is QGS in the germline V gene. The CDR3 contains 18 residues. In DNA, the CDR3 is TGTGCTCTTGGGGAACTAGAACTGGGGGATTTATACACCGATAAACGCATCTTT. It is translated as CALGELELGDLYTDKRIF.

This clone appeared a few times. TCRdb lists the protein of a much larger clone for this DNA, which differs at residue 3, so this is likely a read error; the protein given here is translated from the DNA itself. The genes are TRDV2 and TRDJ3, with 13 bases fitting TRDD3. The V gene's germline CDR1 is GEAIGNYY and CDR2 EKD. The CDR3 is 21 residues long. In nucleotides, the CDR3 is TGTGCCCGTGACACCTTGCGTACTGGGGGATACGGGACCTGGGACACCCGACAGATGTTTTTC. This encodes CARDTLRTGGYGTWDTRQMFF.

This clone has a handful of counts. A read error is likely here: a far larger clone is one base away. This CDR3 is also generated by other DNA sequences in the sample. The CDR3: CALGELVLGDTGGGKLIF. The CDR3, as DNA: TGTGCTCTTGGGGAACTAGTACTGGGGGACACGGGCGGTGGTAAACTCATCTTT. The V and J genes are TRDV1 and TRDJ1, with 9 bases matching TRDD3. As TCRdb names no J gene, one was assigned here on the basis of a DNA match to germline. V lost 0 bases, J lost 7 bases, and 15 bases stayed unmatched. Germline CDR1 reads TSWWSYY; CDR2 reads QGS. The CDR3 is 18 amino acids.

This clone was picked up a small number of times. The amino acid sequence in TCRdb belongs to a much larger clone and departs from this DNA's translation at residue 8, likely a sequencing read error; the sequence shown is translated from the DNA. This chain connects TRDV2 to TRDJ1; 8 nucleotides line up with TRDD3. TCRdb offers no J gene call, so here the DNA was matched to germline to obtain one. The V gene's germline CDR1 is GEAIGNYY and CDR2 EKD. CDR3 length: 16 residues. The J segment lost 3 bases and the V segment lost 0 bases, leaving 8 bases of the junction unmatched. The CDR3 loop is CACDTELRDTADKLIF. Here the CDR3 DNA reads TGTGCCTGTGACACCGAACTGAGGGATACGGCCGATAAACTCATCTTT.

This clone was counted at least ten times. TCRdb shows a much larger clone's protein in place of this DNA's translation, and the two differ at residue 15, likely through a read error; the protein shown is translated from the DNA. The V gene is TRDV1; the J gene was not called; the D segment call TRDD3 is taken from the table without a DNA check. The CDR3 consists of 17 residues. Germline V gene lookup returns CDR1 TSWWSYY and CDR2 QGS. This CDR3 is CALGEPTVGDDTDKPIF. CDR3 nucleotide sequence: TGTGCTCTTGGGGAGCCTACGGTGGGGGATGACACCGATAAACCCATCTTT.

Only a few counts were recorded for this clone. One base separates it from a far larger clone, so it is likely a read error. The sample has other DNA sequences that encode this CDR3 too. The V and J genes are TRDV1 and TRDJ2, with 11 bases identical to TRDD3. J gave up 5 bases and V 0 bases, and 17 bases lay outside the gene matches. The germline CDR1 and CDR2 sequences are TSWWSYY and QGS. The CDR3 length is 21 residues. CDR3 region: CALGELGPRLGDTDTTAQLFF. The CDR3 DNA reads as TGTGCTCTTGGGGAACTAGGCCCTAGGCTGGGGGATACAGACACTACAGCACAACTCTTCTTT.

This clone was detected a few times. The translation of this DNA and the TCRdb protein of a much larger clone differ at residue 8, probably owing to a read error; the protein shown here is translated from the DNA. The chain couples TRDV1 to TRDJ1, with 11 positions matching TRDD3. Here the J gene was assigned by germline matching of the DNA, as TCRdb has none. CDR1 TSWWSYY and CDR2 QGS come from the germline V gene. This CDR3 contains 23 residues. With 0 bases clipped from V and 0 bases from J, the junction kept 21 bases outside the gene matches. CDR3 loop: CALGELEPLALIWGIRYTDKLIF. CDR3 sequence (DNA): TGTGCTCTTGGGGAACTAGAACCTCTAGCCCTAATTTGGGGGATACGCTACACCGATAAACTCATCTTT.

Only a few counts were recorded for this clone. The protein recorded in TCRdb matches a much larger clone and deviates from this DNA's translation at residue 15, suggesting a read error; the protein here is obtained by translating the DNA. The V gene corresponds to TRDV2; no J gene was called; the D call in the table, TRDD3, was not verified against the DNA. Germline lookup yields CDR1 GEAIGNYY and CDR2 EKD. The CDR3 is 16 residues long. DNA for the CDR3: TGTGCCTGTGACGGACTGGGGGATAGCGGAACCGATAAACTCACCTTT. This encodes CACDGLGDSGTDKLTF.

This clone occurred a few times. This likely came from a read error, as a far larger clone is one base away. Other nucleotide sequences in the sample specify the same CDR3. V usage is TRDV1 and J usage is TRDJ2; weak D call: TRDD3 (5 bases). No J gene is reported in TCRdb; it was inferred here by comparing the DNA with germline. The germline V gene has CDR1 TSWWSYY and CDR2 QGS. Trimming removed 3 bases from V and 6 bases from J, with 26 bases in between. The CDR3 spans 19 residues. CDR3 in amino acids: CALGEVAIATGVGAAQLFF. CDR3 sequence (DNA): TGTGCTCTTGGGGAGGTGGCTATCGCGACTGGCGTTGGGGCAGCACAACTCTTCTTT.

Notes on this clone: The mismatch at residue 18 between this DNA's translation and the TCRdb protein of a much larger clone likely reflects a read error; the protein shown is translated from the DNA. The J gene is uncalled and the V gene is TRDV2; the D segment call TRDD3 is taken from the table without a DNA check. CDR3 length: 20 amino acids. The germline V gene encodes CDR1 GEAIGNYY and CDR2 EKD. The CDR3 loop is CACDRPGYPTSGENTDKHIF. The CDR3 DNA follows: TGTGCCTGTGACCGTCCCGGGTACCCGACTTCTGGGGAAAACACCGATAAACACATCTTT.

This clone has a handful of counts. A far more abundant clone sits one base away, making this likely a read error. Other DNA sequences in the same sample also yield this CDR3. The V gene is TRDV2, the J gene TRDJ1, with 8 positions matching TRDD3. TCRdb leaves out the J gene; it was filled in here by matching the DNA to germline. Germline V gene lookup returns CDR1 GEAIGNYY and CDR2 EKD. The CDR3 contains 23 residues. J was trimmed by 7 bases and V by 0 bases; bases with no gene match: 33. DNA of the CDR3: TGTGCCTGTGACACCGCTGGTCGGGCCAGGGTCTGGGGGACTCGACCCCTATCGCCTAAACTCATCTTT. It yields the protein CACDTAGRARVWGTRPLSPKLIF.

This clone was counted ten times or more. V gene TRDV1 combines with J gene TRDJ1; perhaps TRDD3 as D (6 bases). The germline V gene encodes CDR1 TSWWSYY and CDR2 QGS. Trimming cost V 1 base and J 0 bases, with 39 bases left between them. This CDR3 is 25 amino acids long. The CDR3: CALGEPRPPGDLIAVVNPYTDKLIF. DNA for the CDR3: TGTGCTCTTGGGGAACCACGCCCCCCGGGGGACCTAATTGCCGTCGTAAACCCGTACACCGATAAACTCATCTTT.

With regard to this clone: A far larger clone lies a single base away; this is likely a read error. Additional DNA sequences in this sample encode the identical CDR3. This CDR3 reads CALGELPAVALTRILGGSRADKLIF. CDR3 nucleotide sequence: TGTGCTCTTGGGGAACTTCCCGCGGTGGCCCTTACGAGGATACTGGGGGGCTCCCGGGCCGATAAACTCATCTTT. The gene calls are TRDV1 and TRDJ1; 8 bases map to TRDD3. The junction had 33 bases not matched to a gene; V was cut back by 0 bases and J by 3 bases. The CDR3 length is 25 residues. From germline, CDR1 is TSWWSYY and CDR2 QGS.

In its sample, this clone was seen many times. Translating this DNA gives a protein that differs at residue 16 from the TCRdb one, which belongs to a much larger clone; a read error is likely, and the protein shown is this translation. The J gene is TRDJ1, the V gene TRAV29/DV5; maybe TRDD3 (6 bases). Here the J gene was assigned by germline matching of the DNA, as TCRdb has none. There are 21 residues in the CDR3. Germline loops: CDR1 NSMFDY, CDR2 ISSIKDK. V was cut by 1 base and J by 3 bases, with 34 bases left in between. The DNA of the CDR3 is TGTGCAGCAAGCCCGGTGGGGATTTTGCTCCCCGTGAATGTGGTATCCGATAAACTCATCTTT. Translated: CAASPVGILLPVNVVSDKLIF.

A remark on this clone: This likely came from a read error, as a far larger clone is one base away. This CDR3 is also generated by other DNA sequences in the sample. The chain links TRDV2 to TRDJ3; 13 nucleotides match TRDD3. The J gene was missing in TCRdb and was found by matching the end of the DNA to germline. V dropped 3 bases and J dropped 2; count of bases not matched to a gene: 6. CDR3 length: 19 residues. Germline CDR1 GEAIGNYY, CDR2 EKD. The CDR3 nucleotides are TGTGCCTGTGACCACACTGGGGGATACGAAGCCTGGGACACCCGACAGATGTTTTTC. It is translated as CACDHTGGYEAWDTRQMFF.